The 17 T cell receptor beta chains below all came from one sample that was sequenced in a study of cytomegalovirus exposure and HLA in healthy donors. The primer mix had 60 Vbeta and 13 Jbeta primers. TCRdb's copy holds only in-frame clones and misses some; the assay was immunoSEQ multiplex PCR. The sample includes under 130,000 clones, 65% to 80% seen only once; the top ten take 10%. Input material: PBMCs. These receptors came from a woman aged 18-35 years in good health and CMV-seropositive.

V and J are TRBV7-9 and TRBJ2-1, with D perhaps matching TRBD1 (6 bases). Trimming shortened V by 11 bases and J by 3 bases, and 14 bases separated the two germline ends. From germline, CDR1 is SEHNR and CDR2 FQNEAQ (reference sequence). The CDR3 totals 13 residues. CDR3 in amino acids: CAGMGDNYNEQFF. CDR3 coding DNA: TGTGCCGGGATGGGGGACAACTACAATGAGCAGTTCTTC.

V and J are TRBV29-1 and TRBJ2-7, with D maybe TRBD1 (6 bases). The CDR3 has 14 residues. The ends were cut back, 7 bases at V and 2 bases at J, with 18 bases in the middle. Germline CDR1 SQVTM, CDR2 ANQGSEA. CDR3 sequence: CSAAWTVAPYEQYF. CDR3 DNA sequence: TGCAGCGCCGCCTGGACAGTAGCCCCCTACGAGCAGTACTTC.

This chain joins TRBV14 and TRBJ1-2, with no clear D. The germline V and J ends were trimmed by 0 bases and 4 bases, with 12 bases remaining between them. The CDR3 has 15 amino acids. Germline CDR1 SGHDN, CDR2 FVKESK. CDR3 sequence reads: CASSQDLGQFYGYTF. Here the CDR3 DNA reads TGTGCCAGCAGCCAAGATCTTGGTCAGTTCTATGGCTACACCTTC.

The V and J genes are TRBV5-1 and TRBJ1-6, with D hard to call. There are 14 residues in the CDR3. The germline gives CDR1 SGHRS, CDR2 YFSETQ. V was shortened by 4 bases and J by 6 bases, with 11 bases between the two germline ends. The CDR3 loop reads CASSIDNFNSPLHF. CDR3 coding DNA: TGCGCCAGCAGCATAGACAACTTTAATTCACCCCTCCACTTT.

This clone was found a few times. The chain carries TRBV2 and TRBJ1-1; 9 nucleotides line up with TRBD1. CDR1 is SNHLY and CDR2 is FYNNEI in the germline V gene. The CDR3 runs to 14 residues. The V gene end was trimmed by 2 bases and the J gene end by 7 bases; junction bases not matched to a gene: 5. The CDR3 is CASSEQGTGIEAFF. As DNA, the CDR3 is TGTGCCAGCAGTGAACAGGGGACAGGGATTGAAGCTTTCTTT.

The chain uses TRBV2 and TRBJ2-2, with 8 positions matching TRBD2. Germline V gene sequence: CDR1 SNHLY, CDR2 FYNNEI. The CDR3 runs to 16 residues. J gave up 4 bases and V 7 bases, and 11 bases lay outside the gene matches. This chain's CDR3 is CASKTGTSLVTGELFF. CDR3 sequence (DNA): TGTGCCAGCAAAACCGGGACTAGTCTTGTCACCGGGGAGCTGTTTTTT.

The J gene is TRBJ2-3, the V gene TRBV9; 12 bases match TRBD2. The V gene end was trimmed by 2 bases and the J gene end by 4 bases; junction bases not matched to a gene: 5. Germline assignment: CDR1 SGDLS and CDR2 YYNGEE. The CDR3 extends over 16 amino acids. The CDR3 is CASSVLTSGGADTQYF. The CDR3 region has the DNA TGTGCCAGCAGCGTGTTGACTAGCGGGGGCGCAGATACGCAGTATTTT.

This clone was picked up a small number of times. The chain joins TRBV7-2 to TRBJ1-1; D gene uncertain. Germline lookup yields CDR1 SGHTA and CDR2 FQGNSA. V was pared by 3 bases and J by 1 base, with 9 bases between. The CDR3 consists of 14 residues. DNA of the CDR3: TGTGCCAGCAGCTTCCGGTGGGCGAACACTGAAGCTTTCTTT. Translation: CASSFRWANTEAFF.

This chain joins TRBV9 and TRBJ2-1; 7 bases line up with TRBD2. CDR1 is SGDLS, CDR2 YYNGEE, per germline. With 4 bases clipped from V and 4 bases from J, the junction kept 5 bases outside the gene matches. The length of the CDR3 is 14 residues. CDR3 residues: CASSRSGNYNEQFF. The CDR3 nucleotides are TGTGCCAGCAGCCGGAGCGGGAATTACAATGAGCAGTTCTTC.

This clone was observed a few times. In DNA form, the CDR3 reads TGCGCCAGCAGCCTTGGTGGGGGCATTTACGAGCAGTACTTC. This gives the protein CASSLGGGIYEQYF. This chain uses TRBV5-1 with TRBJ2-7, with D perhaps matching TRBD1 (6 bases). CDR3 length: 14 residues. V lost 4 bases and J lost 4, with 15 bases in between. The germline V gene encodes CDR1 SGHRS and CDR2 YFSETQ.

This chain connects TRBV5-1 to TRBJ1-6; possible D gene TRBD1, 6 bases. V was clipped by 4 bases and J by 4 bases, with 15 bases between them. The CDR3 runs 16 residues. Germline values: CDR1 SGHRS, CDR2 YFSETQ. The CDR3 DNA sequence: TGCGCCAGCAGCAATCAGGGGTCTTCGTATAATTCACCCCTCCACTTT. This translates into CASSNQGSSYNSPLHF.

V and J are TRBV9 and TRBJ2-1; D not certain. In germline, CDR1 is SGDLS, CDR2 YYNGEE. The germline V and J ends were trimmed by 4 bases and 8 bases, with 13 bases remaining between them. This CDR3 spans 13 amino acids. CDR3 residues: CASSSSPGDEQFF. CDR3 nucleotide sequence: TGTGCCAGCAGCAGTTCCCCAGGCGATGAGCAGTTCTTC. The whole variable domain, remainder taken from reference TRBV9 and TRBJ2-1, is DSGVTQTPKHLITATGQRVTLRCSPRSGDLSVYWYQQSLDQGLQFLIQYYNGEERAKGNILERFSAQQFPDLHSELNLSSLELGDSALYFCASSSSPGDEQFFGPGTRLTVL.

This chain joins TRBV6-1 and TRBJ2-1, with D possibly TRBD1 on 6 matching bases. This CDR3 contains 16 residues. V was shortened by 2 bases and J by 1 base, with 12 bases between the two germline ends. The germline gives CDR1 MNHNS, CDR2 SASEGT. The CDR3 nucleotides are TGTGCCAGCAGTGAAAGGGTGCAGGGGTCCTACAATGAGCAGTTCTTC. Protein sequence: CASSERVQGSYNEQFF.

This clone was seen a handful of times. The chain is built from TRBV10-1 and TRBJ2-7; 13 bases line up with TRBD2. Per the germline V gene, CDR1 is WNHNN and CDR2 is SYGVQD (reference sequence). The V and J ends lost 8 bases and 1 base, in that order; junction bases with no gene match: 14. The CDR3 contains 18 residues. The CDR3 loop reads CASPRRGLAGCLSYEQYF. The CDR3 DNA reads as TGCGCCAGCCCGCGACGGGGACTAGCGGGATGTTTATCCTACGAGCAGTACTTC.

This clone has a handful of counts. The V call is TRBV7-9, the J call TRBJ1-2; 7 bases agree with TRBD1. With V trimmed by 0 bases and J by 4 bases, 8 bases remained unmatched. CDR3 length: 16 amino acids. CDR1 and CDR2 from the germline V gene are SEHNR and FQNEAQ (reference sequence). CDR3 sequence (DNA): TGTGCCAGCAGCTTAGCGGGAGGACAGGACAGCTATGGCTACACCTTC. It translates to CASSLAGGQDSYGYTF.

The CDR3 region is CASSLGERTYEQYF. The CDR3 DNA reads TGTGCCAGCAGTTTAGGGGAGAGGACCTACGAGCAGTACTTC. The V gene is TRBV27, the J gene TRBJ2-7; tentatively, D is TRBD2 (5 bases). Trimming stripped 2 bases from V and 2 bases from J, with 10 bases between. The CDR3 covers 14 residues. Germline V gene data show CDR1 as MNHEY and CDR2 as SMNVEV (reference sequence).

The V and J genes are TRBV18 and TRBJ2-7; D might be TRBD1 (5 bases). The germline V gene has CDR1 KGHSH and CDR2 LQKENI. The length of the CDR3 is 13 residues. The ends were cut back, 6 bases at V and 3 bases at J, with 12 bases in the middle. The CDR3 spells CASSPDRVYEQYF. The CDR3 DNA is TGTGCCAGCTCCCCAGACAGAGTCTACGAGCAGTACTTC.